This T cell receptor (beta chain) was sequenced for a study of blood T cell repertoires in COVID-19. About the study: The United States, Italy and Spain provided the acute and convalescent COVID-19 samples. PBMCs, B-cell-depleted T cells, or T cells provided the cDNA or gDNA that made up the material.

Per germline, CDR1 SGHTS and CDR2 YDEGEE. The CDR3 totals 15 residues. With 4 bases removed from V and 0 bases from J, the gap between germline ends came to 8 bases. Sequencing used immunoSEQ multiplex PCR; TCRdb keeps in-frame clones, though not all of them. The repertoire holds some 130,000 clones, with more than 80% as singletons. V and J are TRBV5-8 and TRBJ1-6; no clear D. The sequenced sample consisted of PBMCs or T cells enriched from blood (not recorded which). This TCR derives from a man aged 45-65 years who had recovered from COVID-19. CDR3 DNA: TGTGCCAGCAGCCAAACGAGCTCCTATAATTCACCCCTCCACTTT. Its protein product is CASSQTSSYNSPLHF.